This T cell receptor (beta chain) is drawn from a study of T cell responses to AZD1222 COVID-19 vaccine. Study outcomes and limitations: Baseline seropositivity occurred in only a handful of AZD1222 recipients. The donor cohort was predominantly white British with a female majority, and clonal diversity may have been underestimated.

Measured with immunoSEQ multiplex PCR; TCRdb has only the in-frame clones, and not every one. In the table there are some 150,000 clones, 90% of which are singletons. Turning to this clone: Its antigen is not identified.

V was pared by 4 bases and J by 8 bases, with 8 bases of the junction left unmatched. The CDR3 length is 14 residues. Germline V gene sequence: CDR1 SGHRS, CDR2 YFSETQ. The material was peripheral blood, obtained 28 days after the second AZD1222 dose. The genes are TRBV5-1 and TRBJ1-4; 7 nucleotides agree with TRBD1. This clonotype originated in an adult who received the AZD1222 COVID-19 vaccine. The CDR3 protein is CASSGVTGDEKLFF. The CDR3 DNA reads as TGCGCCAGCAGCGGGGTAACAGGGGACGAAAAACTGTTTTTT.